This TCR beta chain comes out of a study of T-cell reconstitution after alpha-beta-depleted transplantation in children. This clonotype was found many times. Antigen specificity is unknown. The length of the CDR3 is 12 residues. V lost 5 bases to trimming and J lost 2 bases, with 7 bases between them. Per the germline V gene, CDR1 is LNHDA and CDR2 is SQIVND (reference sequence). Whole-study results and caveats: After one year, T-cell counts and TCRbeta diversity mostly came from new T cells. Certain patients had high TCRbeta diversity at day 60, and it came from recipient T cells and thymic progenitors that survived. Several hundred rapidly expanded clones from non-depleted graft cells reportedly supplied alpha-beta T cells about two months post-transplant.

Molecular barcoding with unique molecular identifiers was used for the TCRbeta library. TCRdb analysed the PCR reads with MiXCR anew, one entry per CDR3 protein. Altogether fewer than 350,000 distinct CDR3 sequences are present, over 7.5% being singletons, with the ten largest covering approximately 9.6%. This chain connects TRBV19 to TRBJ2-7; D not resolved. This clonotype was obtained from a female patient between 2 and 15 years old who had a stem cell transplant for Fanconi anemia, so the T cells may come from the graft donor. The source material was peripheral blood, sampled 360 days after TCRalphabeta/CD19-depleted stem cell transplant. The CDR3 reads CASSDGPYEQYF. The CDR3 nucleotides are TGTGCCAGTAGTGACGGCCCCTACGAGCAGTACTTC.